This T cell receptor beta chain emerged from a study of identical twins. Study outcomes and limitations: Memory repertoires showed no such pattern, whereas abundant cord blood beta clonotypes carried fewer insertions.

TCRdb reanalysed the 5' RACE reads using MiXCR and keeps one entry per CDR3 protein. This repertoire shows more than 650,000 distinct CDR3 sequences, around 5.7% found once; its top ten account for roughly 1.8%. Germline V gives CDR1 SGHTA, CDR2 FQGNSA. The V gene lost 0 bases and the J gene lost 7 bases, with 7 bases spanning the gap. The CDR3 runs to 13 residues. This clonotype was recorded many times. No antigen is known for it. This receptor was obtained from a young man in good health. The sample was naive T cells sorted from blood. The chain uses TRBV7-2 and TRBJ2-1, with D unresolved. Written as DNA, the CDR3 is TGTGCCAGCAGCTTAGCGATGGAGAATGAGCAGTTCTTC. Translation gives CASSLAMENEQFF.